These 21 T cell receptor beta chains were all obtained from the same sample, sequenced in a study of CD4 and CD8 cells across lung adenocarcinoma regions. TCRdb processed the PCR reads anew with MiXCR; each CDR3 protein has one entry. The sample lists about 25,000 distinct CDR3 sequences, 50% to 55% occurring once. Material for sequencing was CD8+ T cells from the center of a lung tumor. The receptors here all came from a male donor with lung adenocarcinoma. The CD4 and CD8 labels of this study may be unreliable.

The rearrangement joins TRBV20-1 to TRBJ2-1, with 12 bases lining up with TRBD2. After removal of 4 bases from V and 10 bases from J, the junction contained 8 bases not matched to a gene. Germline loops: CDR1 DFQATT, CDR2 SNEGSKA (reference sequence). This CDR3 region has 14 residues. The CDR3 region has the DNA TGCAGTGCTAAGACCCGACTAGCGGGAGTGGAGCAGTTCTTC. Translating it yields CSAKTRLAGVEQFF.

This clonotype has ten or more counts. The J gene is TRBJ2-2, the V gene TRBV10-1; maybe TRBD1 (6 bases). The V end lost 3 bases, the J end lost 3 bases, and 8 bases lay between the germline ends. This CDR3 is 14 amino acids long. CDR1 and CDR2 (germline): WNHNN, SYGVQD (reference sequence). CDR3 amino acids: CASSDPGDTGELFF. The CDR3 DNA sequence: TGCGCCAGCAGTGATCCAGGGGACACCGGGGAGCTGTTTTTT.

The rearrangement uses TRBV12-3 or TRBV12-4 and TRBJ2-1; 15 nucleotides line up with TRBD2. The CDR3 totals 19 residues. The V and J ends lost 2 bases and 7 bases, in that order; junction bases with no gene match: 12. The CDR3: CASSLRDPGLAGGSNEQFF. The CDR3 DNA follows: TGTGCCAGCAGTTTACGGGACCCCGGACTAGCGGGAGGGTCGAATGAGCAGTTCTTC.

A remark on this clonotype: One end of the junction is discordant with germline, which a read error may explain. The chain uses TRBV10-1 and TRBJ2-3; a possible D gene is TRBD2 (6 bases). The CDR3 extends over 14 amino acids. Germline CDR1 is WNHNN and CDR2 is SYGVQD (reference sequence). As DNA, the CDR3 is TGCGCCAGCAGTAGGCCGGGAGCCGAAGATACTCAGTATTTC. Amino acids: CASSRPGAEDTQYF.

This clonotype qualifies as medium-sized (0.01 to 0.1%). The rearrangement uses TRBV6-1 and TRBJ2-1; 10 nucleotides line up with TRBD2. Germline CDR1 MNHNS, CDR2 SASEGT. The junction had 4 bases not matched to a gene; V was cut back by 2 bases and J by 3 bases. The CDR3 is made up of 16 amino acids. The CDR3: CASSEWSSGSYNEQFF. The CDR3 DNA reads TGTGCCAGCAGTGAATGGTCTAGCGGGAGCTACAATGAGCAGTTCTTC.

The chain joins TRBV6-5 to TRBJ2-7; 9 bases fit TRBD2. Trimming removed 1 base from V and 0 bases from J; junction bases left unmatched: 7. The CDR3 contains 17 residues. In germline, CDR1 is MNHEY, CDR2 SVGAGI. CDR3 residues: CASSYLASGTRSYEQYF. Written as DNA, the CDR3 is TGTGCCAGCAGTTACTTAGCTAGCGGGACCCGCTCCTACGAGCAGTACTTC.

Only a few counts were recorded for this clonotype. The chain employs TRBV6-1 and TRBJ2-5; D uncertain. V lost 6 bases, J lost 11 bases, and 22 bases lay in between. Germline-derived CDR1 and CDR2 are MNHNS and SASEGT. The CDR3 is made up of 14 amino acids. CDR3 nucleotides: TGTGCCAGCAGCTCCCTAACGGCGGCGGCCCAGCAGTACTTC. Protein: CASSSLTAAAQQYF.

This clonotype has ten or more counts. The gene calls are TRBV20-1 and TRBJ2-1; 13 nucleotides match TRBD2. CDR1 is DFQATT, CDR2 SNEGSKA, per germline (reference sequence). V lost 5 bases and J lost 0; bases outside the gene matches: 7. The CDR3 contains 17 residues. CDR3 DNA sequence: TGCAGTGCTGGATCGGGACTAGCGGGGAGCTCCTACAATGAGCAGTTCTTC. It is translated as CSAGSGLAGSSYNEQFF.

This clonotype was seen a few times. The J gene is TRBJ2-1, the V gene TRBV27; D gene uncertain. The CDR3 totals 13 residues. From germline, CDR1 is MNHEY and CDR2 SMNVEV (reference sequence). V shed 6 bases and J shed 0 bases, with 6 bases lying between them. The CDR3 sequence is CASSGRSYNEQFF. CDR3 nucleotide sequence: TGTGCCAGCAGCGGCCGCTCCTACAATGAGCAGTTCTTC.

The chain uses TRBV6-1 and TRBJ1-2; 7 nucleotides align to TRBD1. This CDR3 has 15 amino acids. Germline assignment: CDR1 MNHNS and CDR2 SASEGT. With V trimmed by 0 bases and J by 5 bases, 6 bases remained unmatched. CDR3 sequence: CASSEARGGAYGYTF. The CDR3 DNA follows: TGTGCCAGCAGTGAAGCAAGAGGGGGCGCATATGGCTACACCTTC.

This clonotype was seen only a few times. The chain is built from TRBV4-1 and TRBJ1-5; D is unresolved. V was pared by 0 bases and J by 4 bases, with 10 bases between. The CDR3 spans 15 residues. Germline CDR1 and CDR2: MGHRA and YSYEKL. The CDR3 reads CASSQDRQRNQPQHF. CDR3 nucleotides: TGCGCCAGCAGCCAAGATAGGCAGAGAAATCAGCCCCAGCATTTT.

The genes are TRBV6-1 and TRBJ2-3, with 9 bases matching TRBD2. Germline values: CDR1 MNHNS, CDR2 SASEGT. The CDR3 runs 18 residues. With V trimmed by 2 bases and J by 3 bases, 12 bases remained unmatched. The CDR3 DNA is TGTGCCAGCAGTGAATATTTCGTCGGCGGGGGGGGTACAGATACGCAGTATTTT. Translation: CASSEYFVGGGGTDTQYF.

The rearrangement joins TRBV7-6 to TRBJ1-4; TRBD1 aligns across 11 bases. The CDR3 contains 15 residues. Unmatched junction bases numbered 7, after V lost 5 bases and J lost 8 bases. Germline V gene sequence: CDR1 SGHVS, CDR2 FNYEAQ. CDR3 sequence: CASSETGTGGEKLFF. CDR3 nucleotides: TGTGCCAGCAGCGAAACCGGGACAGGGGGAGAAAAACTGTTTTTT.

The chain links TRBV4-1 to TRBJ2-3, with D tentatively TRBD2 (7 bases). Trimming shortened V by 11 bases and J by 8 bases, and 26 bases separated the two germline ends. CDR1 is MGHRA, CDR2 YSYEKL, per germline. CDR3 length: 15 residues. The CDR3 loop is CAGGRGGRATGTQYF. The CDR3 DNA is TGCGCCGGGGGGCGCGGGGGCCGAGCCACGGGTACGCAGTATTTT.

On this clonotype: Sequence at one end of the junction differs from germline and may be a read error. The chain employs TRBV10-2 and TRBJ2-3, with D unclear. Germline V gene sequence: CDR1 WSHSY, CDR2 SAAADI. This CDR3 comprises 13 residues. The CDR3 region is CASRSSNGDTQYF. For the CDR3, the DNA is TGCGCCAGCAGGAGTTCTAACGGAGATACGCAGTATTTC.

This chain joins TRBV6-4 and TRBJ2-1; 8 nucleotides agree with TRBD2. The junction had 7 bases not matched to a gene; V was cut back by 5 bases and J by 4 bases. This CDR3 has 15 residues. Germline V gives CDR1 MRHNA, CDR2 SNTAGT. CDR3 sequence (DNA): TGTGCCAGCAGTCCTATAGCGGGACTTTACAATGAGCAGTTCTTC. Translated: CASSPIAGLYNEQFF.

This chain uses TRBV10-3 with TRBJ2-3; the D is unclear. Near its end, the DNA agrees better with TRBJ2-7, so the J call may be wrong. The CDR3 totals 14 residues. Germline CDR1 reads ENHRY; CDR2 reads SYGVKD. CDR3 coding DNA: TGTGCCATCTCGGGCAGGCAAAGCACAAACACGCAGTACTTC. It is translated as CAISGRQSTNTQYF.

On this clonotype: Possible read error: a much larger clone is one base away. The rearrangement links TRBV6-1 to TRBJ2-5; D not resolved. The germline gives CDR1 MNHNS, CDR2 SASEGT. There are 16 residues in the CDR3. CDR3: CARSPNRVPQDETQYF. Written as DNA, the CDR3 is TGTGCCCGCAGTCCGAACCGGGTCCCGCAGGATGAGACCCAGTACTTC.

Many counts were recorded for this clonotype. V gene TRBV9 combines with J gene TRBJ2-3; tentatively, D is TRBD2 (6 bases). The CDR3 is 13 amino acids. In germline, CDR1 is SGDLS, CDR2 YYNGEE. Trimming removed 3 bases from V and 4 bases from J, with 9 bases in between. The CDR3, as DNA: TGTGCCAGCAGCGCCCGGGAGTCAGATACGCAGTATTTT. The encoded protein is CASSARESDTQYF.

J is TRBJ2-1 and V is TRBV11-2, with TRBD2 identical over 11 bases. In germline, CDR1 is SGHAT, CDR2 FQNNGV. The CDR3 is 16 amino acids. Trimming removed 5 bases from V and 10 bases from J; junction bases left unmatched: 13. CDR3 amino acids: CASSPKSSGRAREQFF. The CDR3 DNA sequence: TGTGCCAGCAGCCCTAAGAGTAGCGGGAGGGCCCGCGAGCAGTTCTTC.

This clonotype has only a few counts. V gene TRBV27 combines with J gene TRBJ2-6, with D possibly called TRBD1 or TRBD2 (6 bases each). CDR3 size: 13 residues. The V end was cut by 3 bases, the J end by 18 bases, with 18 bases between. CDR1 is MNHEY and CDR2 is SMNVEV in the germline V gene (reference sequence). As DNA, the CDR3 is TGTGCCAGCAGTTTGACGGGGGCCAACGAGCAGACTTTC. Protein: CASSLTGANEQTF. Full variable domain (rest looked up from reference TRBV27 and TRBJ2-6): EAQVTQNPRYLITVTGKKLTVTCSQNMNHEYMSWYRQDPGLGLRQIYYSMNVEVTDKGDVPEGYKVSRKEKRNFPLILESPSPNQTSLYFCASSLTGANEQTFGAGSRLTVL.